This T cell receptor (beta chain) was identified during a study of human T cells and chemical hapten exposure. Overall study: The study patch tested 0.01% DPC on the upper back and read results at 6 days.

Via MiXCR, TCRdb re-called the RACE reads, giving one row per CDR3 protein. This repertoire shows just over 350,000 distinct CDR3 sequences, roughly 6% found once; its top ten account for around 5.8%. Time point noted: patch test 2, 6 weeks after DPC sensitization. Treatment noted: therapeutic diphenylcyclopropenone sensitization with weekly scalp DPC. From whole blood left unfractionated, total RNA was extracted. For this clonotype: The antigen remains unidentified.

Regarding the study as a whole: TCRs above 1 in 1000 frequency did not change with DPC sensitization. Against controls, expanded TCRs gave rise to significantly more large CDR3 similarity clusters.

Trimming removed 1 base at V and 1 base at J, with 7 bases between. This CDR3 region has 14 residues. The rearrangement uses TRBV12-3 or TRBV12-4 and TRBJ1-2; D is unclear. The TCR comes from a young woman with alopecia areata. Some clones in this sample may be carry-over from other donors' samples. Sequenced here: whole blood, sampled in connection with sensitization to the hapten diphenylcyclopropenone (DPC). The chain's CDR3 is CASSLGQLNYGYTF. CDR3 nucleotide sequence: TGTGCCAGCAGTTTAGGGCAGCTTAACTATGGCTACACCTTC.